The 2 T cell receptor beta chains reported below all come from one sample, sequenced in a study of vaccination and CD4 T cells after COVID-19. The assay that was used to sequence DNA from cultured CD4+ T cells was the Oncomine TCR Beta short-read assay. Each CDR3 protein is one row after TCRdb ran MiXCR on the PCR reads. The data show some 4,400 distinct CDR3 sequences, around two fifths seen once. What these receptors recognize is not known. This sample's treatment: approximately 10-day PBMC culture with coronavirus spike peptide pools or control peptides (ViraFEST assay). The specimen sequenced was CD4+ T cells from blood, cultured in vitro. The receptors come from a human donor who had recovered from COVID-19.

The chain has TRBV11-2 and TRBJ2-3; 14 bases are shared with TRBD2. CDR1 and CDR2 (germline): SGHAT, FQNNGV. The CDR3 is made up of 17 amino acids. V lost 4 bases and J lost 0; bases outside the gene matches: 3. The CDR3 region has the DNA TGTGCCAGCAGCTGGGGACTAGCGGGGGATAGCACAGATACGCAGTATTTT. It encodes CASSWGLAGDSTDTQYF.

The chain joins TRBV12-3 or TRBV12-4 to TRBJ1-1, with D possibly being TRBD1 (5 bases). The CDR3 sequence is 15 residues long. Trimming left V 5 bases short and J 5 bases short, with 18 bases between. The CDR3 region is CASSPAQVLGTEAFF. In DNA, the CDR3 is TGTGCCAGCAGTCCCGCACAGGTACTGGGTACTGAAGCTTTCTTT.